The 3 T cell receptor beta chains reported below all come from one sample, sequenced in a study of tumor-infiltrating lymphocytes in primary liver carcinoma. Both RNA and DNA were isolated together from about 21-30 mg of bulk tissue that had not been sorted. Production of TCR beta cDNA used 400 to 600 ng total RNA together with a constant-region primer. Investigators got TCR beta libraries out of three nested multiplex PCR rounds, done with slightly modified ARM-PCR. In the first two PCR rounds, TRBV1-TRBV30 forward primers were paired with a C-beta reverse primer, and each round lasted about 9 cycles. Via MiXCR, TCRdb re-called the multiplex PCR reads, giving one row per CDR3 protein. In the table there are over 35,000 distinct CDR3 sequences, about three quarters of which are singletons. Sequencing was performed on liver tumor tissue from sampling region 2. Subset meaning: tumor region T2, inferior pole. These TCRs come from a man in his forties with primary liver carcinoma and hepatitis B virus infection.

Worth noting for this clonotype: Germline is not matched at one junction end, which may reflect a read error. The V and J genes are TRBV7-9 and TRBJ2-7; 8 bases match TRBD1. The CDR3 covers 14 residues. Per the germline V gene, CDR1 is SEHNR and CDR2 is FQNEAQ (reference sequence). CDR3 coding DNA: TGTGTCAGCAGCACCGGACAGGGTTTGAACGAGCAGTACTTC. It translates to CVSSTGQGLNEQYF.

This rearrangement joins TRBV6-5 to TRBJ2-7, with 8 bases fitting TRBD2. The germline V gene encodes CDR1 MNHEY and CDR2 SVGAGI. This CDR3 spans 14 amino acids. The V gene end was trimmed by 5 bases and the J gene end by 5 bases; junction bases not matched to a gene: 8. CDR3 sequence reads: CASSLGLGWNEQYF. CDR3 nucleotides: TGTGCCAGCAGTCTGGGACTAGGATGGAACGAGCAGTACTTC.

About this clonotype itself: One end of the junction is discordant with germline, which a read error may explain. The V call is TRBV29-1, the J call TRBJ1-1; D perhaps matches TRBD1 (5 bases). In germline, CDR1 is SQVTM, CDR2 ANQGSEA. The CDR3 has 15 residues. In DNA, the CDR3 is TGCAGCGTTGCCCCAGGTTGGGGGATAAACACTGAAGCTTCCTTT. As protein: CSVAPGWGINTEASF.